The 6 T cell receptor beta chains reported below all come from one sample, sequenced in a study of Ad26.COV2.S vaccination and SARS-CoV-2 variants. Treatment defined: around 19 received Ad26.COV2.S at low or high dose, single or two shots; roughly five received placebo; per-sample allocation not given. It was on day 63 after the first vaccine or placebo injection that samples were taken. TCRdb keeps only in-frame clones here, not all; method: immunoSEQ multiplex PCR. The sample has 300,000 to 400,000 clones; 75% to 90% are singletons. The starting material was peripheral blood, obtained in a trial of Ad26.COV2.S vaccine versus placebo. These receptors all stem from a person aged 18-65 years who received the Ad26.COV2.S COVID-19 vaccine or a placebo.

There are a few counts of this clone. The chain combines TRBV23-1 with TRBJ2-7; no clear D gene. TRBV23-1 is treated as an ORF (open reading frame) with a function not yet certain. This CDR3 comprises 14 residues. With 3 bases removed from V and 4 bases from J, the gap between germline ends came to 13 bases. The CDR3, as DNA: TGCGCCAGCAGTCATCCCCCACACCGATACGAGCAGTACTTC. Its translation is CASSHPPHRYEQYF.

The chain is built from TRBV30 and TRBJ2-5, with TRBD1 identical over 8 bases. V lost 1 base, J lost 4 bases, and 2 bases stayed unmatched. The CDR3 is 13 amino acids. Germline CDR1 and CDR2: GTSNPN and SVGIG (reference sequence). The CDR3 DNA reads as TGTGCCTGGAGTGGACAGGGGATAGAGACCCAGTACTTC. Translating it yields CAWSGQGIETQYF.

The V call is TRBV30, the J call TRBJ1-4; TRBD1 matches 10 bases. The junction had 5 bases not matched to a gene; V was cut back by 0 bases and J by 1 base. Germline assignment: CDR1 GTSNPN and CDR2 SVGIG (reference sequence). The CDR3 runs to 17 residues. The CDR3 coding sequence is TGTGCCTGGAGTGTACCTCGGGACAGGGGAACTAATGAAAAACTGTTTTTT. Translating gives CAWSVPRDRGTNEKLFF.

The chain couples TRBV7-9 to TRBJ2-7, with a possible D match to TRBD2 (7 bases). V was cut by 2 bases and J by 5 bases, with 13 bases left in between. This CDR3 is built from 14 residues. Looked up from germline, CDR1 is SEHNR and CDR2 is FQNEAQ (reference sequence). The CDR3 DNA sequence: TGTGCCAGCAGCTTACGGGGGGCCAAGGACGAGCAGTACTTC. Its protein product is CASSLRGAKDEQYF.

The CDR3 DNA is TGTGCCGCCTCGGACAGGGAATCTGGAAACACCATATATTTT. It yields the protein CAASDRESGNTIYF. This sequence joins TRBV6-6 and TRBJ1-3; 8 bases agree with TRBD1. The junction had 7 bases not matched to a gene; V was cut back by 11 bases and J by 1 base. CDR1 is MNHNY, CDR2 SVGAGI, per germline (reference sequence). The CDR3 contains 14 residues.

This clone has just one count. In DNA, the CDR3 is TGTGCCAGCAGTTATAGAGGGGGTAATGAAAAACTGTTTTTT. It is translated as CASSYRGGNEKLFF. The chain carries TRBV27 and TRBJ1-4; maybe TRBD1 (6 bases). Deletions cut 4 bases from V and 4 bases from J, with 10 bases between. Germline V gives CDR1 MNHEY, CDR2 SMNVEV (reference sequence). The CDR3 is 14 amino acids. The whole variable domain, filled in from reference TRBV27 and TRBJ1-4, reads EAQVTQNPRYLITVTGKKLTVTCSQNMNHEYMSWYRQDPGLGLRQIYYSMNVEVTDKGDVPEGYKVSRKEKRNFPLILESPSPNQTSLYFCASSYRGGNEKLFFGSGTQLSVL.